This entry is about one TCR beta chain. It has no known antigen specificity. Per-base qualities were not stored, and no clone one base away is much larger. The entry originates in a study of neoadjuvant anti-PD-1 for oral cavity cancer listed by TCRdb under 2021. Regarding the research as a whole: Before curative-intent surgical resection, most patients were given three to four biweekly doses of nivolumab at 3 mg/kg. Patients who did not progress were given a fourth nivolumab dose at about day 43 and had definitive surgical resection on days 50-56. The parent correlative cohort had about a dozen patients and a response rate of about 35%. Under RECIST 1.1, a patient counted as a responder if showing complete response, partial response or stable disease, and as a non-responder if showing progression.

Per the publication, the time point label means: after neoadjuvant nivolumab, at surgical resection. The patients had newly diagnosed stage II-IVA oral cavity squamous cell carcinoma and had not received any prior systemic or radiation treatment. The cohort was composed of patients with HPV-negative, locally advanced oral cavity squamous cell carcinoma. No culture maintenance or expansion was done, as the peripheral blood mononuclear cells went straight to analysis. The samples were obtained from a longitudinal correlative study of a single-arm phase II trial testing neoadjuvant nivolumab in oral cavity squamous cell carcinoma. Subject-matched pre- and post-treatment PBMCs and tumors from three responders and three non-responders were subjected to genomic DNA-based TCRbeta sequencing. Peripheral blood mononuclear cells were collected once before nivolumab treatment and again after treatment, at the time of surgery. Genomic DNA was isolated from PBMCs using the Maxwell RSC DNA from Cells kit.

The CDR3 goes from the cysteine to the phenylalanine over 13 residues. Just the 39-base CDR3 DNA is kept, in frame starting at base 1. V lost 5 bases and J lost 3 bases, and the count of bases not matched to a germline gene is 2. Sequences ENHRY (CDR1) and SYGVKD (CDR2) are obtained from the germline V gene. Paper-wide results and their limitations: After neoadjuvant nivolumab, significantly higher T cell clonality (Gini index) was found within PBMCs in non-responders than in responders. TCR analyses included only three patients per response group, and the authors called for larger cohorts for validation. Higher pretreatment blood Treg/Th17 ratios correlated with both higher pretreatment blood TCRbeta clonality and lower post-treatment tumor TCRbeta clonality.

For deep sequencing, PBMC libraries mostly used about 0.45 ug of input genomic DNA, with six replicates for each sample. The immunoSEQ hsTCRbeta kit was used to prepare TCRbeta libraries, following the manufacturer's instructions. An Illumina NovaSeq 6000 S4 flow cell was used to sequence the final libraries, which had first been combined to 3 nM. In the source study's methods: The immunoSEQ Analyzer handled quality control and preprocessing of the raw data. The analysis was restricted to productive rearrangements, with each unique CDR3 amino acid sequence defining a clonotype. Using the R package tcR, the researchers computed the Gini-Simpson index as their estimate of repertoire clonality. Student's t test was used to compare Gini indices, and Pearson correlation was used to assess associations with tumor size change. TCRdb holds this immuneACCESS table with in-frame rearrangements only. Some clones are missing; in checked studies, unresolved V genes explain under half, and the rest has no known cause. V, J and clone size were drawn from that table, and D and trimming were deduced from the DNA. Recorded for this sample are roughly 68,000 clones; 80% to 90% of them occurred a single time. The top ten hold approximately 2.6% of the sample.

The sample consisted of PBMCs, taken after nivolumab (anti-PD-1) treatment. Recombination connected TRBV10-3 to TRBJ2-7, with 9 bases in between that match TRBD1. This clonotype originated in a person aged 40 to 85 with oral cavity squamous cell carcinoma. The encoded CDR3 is CAISRTGDYEQYF. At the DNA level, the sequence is TGTGCCATCAGTAGGACAGGGGACTACGAGCAGTACTTC.